One and the same sample provided the 5 T cell receptor beta chains below, sequenced in a study of cytomegalovirus exposure and HLA in healthy donors. 13 Jbeta primers and 60 Vbeta primers were used for the PCR. Sequenced by immunoSEQ multiplex PCR; TCRdb stores in-frame clones only, minus some. Seen here are under 200,000 clones, around 86% observed once, and the top ten hold roughly 2%. Sequences were obtained from PBMCs. Receptor source: a human donor in good health.

The rearrangement links TRBV9 to TRBJ2-2, with D uncertain. V lost 0 bases and J lost 3, with 15 bases in between. Germline assignment: CDR1 SGDLS and CDR2 YYNGEE. The CDR3 loop spans 17 amino acids. In DNA, the CDR3 is TGTGCCAGCAGCGTAGTAGGAGAGTTCCACTACACCGGGGAGCTGTTTTTT. Amino acid sequence: CASSVVGEFHYTGELFF.

This chain connects TRBV6-1 to TRBJ2-5, with D perhaps matching TRBD2 (5 bases). Germline V gene lookup returns CDR1 MNHNS and CDR2 SASEGT. The CDR3 length is 13 residues. V shed 4 bases and J shed 7 bases, with 13 bases lying between them. This CDR3 reads CASSAGREGTQYF. The DNA for the CDR3 is TGTGCCAGCAGTGCCGGACGCGAGGGGACCCAGTACTTC.

About this clone itself: One end of the junction does not line up with germline, which may come from a read error. Other DNA variants within this sample encode the same CDR3. The chain has TRBV6-5 and TRBJ2-2, with 9 bases aligning to TRBD2. This CDR3 spans 15 amino acids. The germline V gene encodes CDR1 MNHEY and CDR2 SVGAGI. The CDR3: CASSYSLAGSGELFF. The CDR3 coding sequence is TGCGCCAGCAGTTACTCGCTAGCGGGGTCCGGGGAGCTGTTTTTT.

This clone was found once. An end of the junction differs from the germline gene, which may be a read error. The chain is built from TRBV7-7 and TRBJ2-5; 7 nucleotides line up with TRBD1. Germline V lookup: CDR1 SSHAT, CDR2 FNYEAQ (reference sequence). The length of the CDR3 is 14 residues. The CDR3 region has the DNA TGTGCTAGCAGCTTAATGACAGGGAAAGAGACCCAGTACTTC. Amino acid sequence: CASSLMTGKETQYF.

The chain links TRBV28 to TRBJ2-7; D perhaps matches TRBD2 (6 bases). There are 15 residues in the CDR3. V was cut by 3 bases and J by 2 bases, with 14 bases left in between. Germline lookup yields CDR1 MDHEN and CDR2 SYDVKM. CDR3 DNA sequence: TGTGCCAGCAGTTTGCCGCTGCGCGGGGCCTACGAGCAGTACTTC. It is translated as CASSLPLRGAYEQYF. Looking up the rest from reference TRBV28 and TRBJ2-7 gives the full variable domain: DVKVTQSSRYLVKRTGEKVFLECVQDMDHENMFWYRQDPGLGLRLIYFSYDVKMKEKGDIPEGYSVSREKKERFSLILESASTNQTSMYLCASSLPLRGAYEQYFGPGTRLTVT.